The 10 T cell receptor beta chains presented below share a single source sample, sequenced in a study of blood T cell repertoires in COVID-19 (TCRdb year 2020). Library prep was done by the immunoSEQ multiplex PCR assay. Entries here come from immuneACCESS through TCRdb and include only in-frame sequences with V and J called. Some clones fail to appear in such tables; in the studies checked, an unresolved V gene covers under half of the shortfall, and the cause of the remainder is unknown. Recorded for this sample are over 600,000 clones; more than 80% of them occurred a single time. The ten biggest clones cover under 0.3% of the sample. Sequenced: peripheral blood. These receptors all stem from a woman younger than 30 with acute or convalescent COVID-19.

The chain recombines TRBV7-9 with TRBJ1-1; a possible D gene is TRBD1 (6 bases). The germline CDR1 and CDR2 sequences are SEHNR and FQNEAQ (reference sequence). This CDR3 contains 11 residues. Deletions cut 10 bases from V and 3 bases from J, with 9 bases between. This CDR3 is CATEGDTEAFF. The CDR3 bases are TGTGCCACTGAGGGGGACACTGAAGCTTTCTTT.

V is TRBV15 and J is TRBJ2-3, with D possibly TRBD2 on 7 matching bases. This CDR3 comprises 15 residues. The ends were cut back, 7 bases at V and 2 bases at J, with 16 bases in the middle. Per germline, CDR1 LNHNV and CDR2 YYDKDF (reference sequence). The CDR3 here is CATTAGAQHTDTQYF. The CDR3 DNA is TGTGCCACCACTGCGGGGGCCCAACACACAGATACGCAGTATTTT.

The rearrangement joins TRBV30 to TRBJ1-2; 8 bases match TRBD1. CDR1 and CDR2 (germline): GTSNPN, SVGIG (reference sequence). The CDR3 is 15 residues long. The trim removed 4 bases at V and 9 bases at J, leaving 16 bases unmatched. The CDR3 nucleotides are TGTGCCTGGACCCCCGGACGGACAGGGTATGTGAGCTACACCTTC. This gives the protein CAWTPGRTGYVSYTF.

The CDR3 DNA reads TGTGCCAGCTCACCCGAGGGACTATACACCGGGGAGCTGTTTTTT. Encoded protein: CASSPEGLYTGELFF. The chain employs TRBV18 and TRBJ2-2, with 7 positions matching TRBD2. Germline values: CDR1 KGHSH, CDR2 LQKENI. The CDR3 loop spans 15 amino acids. Trimming at V came to 3 bases and at J to 3 bases, leaving 4 bases not matched to a gene.

This sequence joins TRBV4-2 and TRBJ1-4, with D tentatively TRBD1 (5 bases). Germline V lookup: CDR1 LGHNA, CDR2 YNFKEQ. Trimming stripped 2 bases from V and 0 bases from J, with 10 bases between. The CDR3 extends over 16 amino acids. CDR3 amino acids: CASSQNPGTTNEKLFF. CDR3 DNA sequence: TGTGCCAGCAGCCAAAACCCAGGGACAACTAATGAAAAACTGTTTTTT.

This chain uses TRBV10-3 with TRBJ2-3, with D perhaps matching TRBD2 (6 bases). The CDR3 runs 17 residues. V shed 0 bases and J shed 1 base, with 14 bases lying between them. CDR1 is ENHRY and CDR2 is SYGVKD in the germline V gene. The chain's CDR3 is CAISESTSRGGTDTQYF. CDR3 sequence (DNA): TGTGCCATCAGTGAGTCTACGAGTCGCGGGGGCACAGATACGCAGTATTTT.

A note on this clone: At the DNA level, this CDR3 is encoded by other sequences in the same sample as well. The chain employs TRBV4-1 and TRBJ1-2, with a possible D match to TRBD1 (5 bases). V lost 2 bases and J 4 bases, leaving 8 bases between the germline ends. Germline V gene lookup returns CDR1 MGHRA and CDR2 YSYEKL. The CDR3 loop spans 13 amino acids. CDR3: CASSQQGLYGYTF. CDR3 sequence (DNA): TGCGCCAGCAGCCAACAGGGTCTCTATGGCTACACCTTC.

This clone showed up just a few times. The V gene is TRBV18, the J gene TRBJ2-7; a possible D gene is TRBD2 (6 bases). This CDR3 comprises 14 residues. The V and J ends lost 0 bases and 6 bases respectively, with 12 bases between them. The germline CDR1 and CDR2 sequences are KGHSH and LQKENI. CDR3 nucleotides: TGTGCCAGCTCACCACCGGGACTCCCCTCCGAGCAGTACTTC. It translates to CASSPPGLPSEQYF.

The J gene is TRBJ1-1, the V gene TRBV6-2 or TRBV6-3; TRBD1 might be the D (6 bases). V lost 0 bases, J lost 7 bases, and 9 bases lay in between. The CDR3 sequence is 13 residues long. CDR1 and CDR2 (germline): MNHEY, SVGEGT. The CDR3 DNA reads as TGTGCCAGCAGTTACTCGAGGGGGGGTGAAGCTTTCTTT. Amino acids: CASSYSRGGEAFF.

The genes are TRBV24-1 and TRBJ1-6; TRBD1 agrees at 8 bases. From germline, CDR1 is KGHDR and CDR2 SFDVKD. After removal of 6 bases from V and 4 bases from J, the junction contained 10 bases not matched to a gene. The CDR3 runs 17 residues. CDR3 in amino acids: CATSMPGGEAYNSPLHF. CDR3 DNA sequence: TGTGCCACCAGTATGCCAGGGGGCGAAGCGTATAATTCACCCCTCCACTTT.